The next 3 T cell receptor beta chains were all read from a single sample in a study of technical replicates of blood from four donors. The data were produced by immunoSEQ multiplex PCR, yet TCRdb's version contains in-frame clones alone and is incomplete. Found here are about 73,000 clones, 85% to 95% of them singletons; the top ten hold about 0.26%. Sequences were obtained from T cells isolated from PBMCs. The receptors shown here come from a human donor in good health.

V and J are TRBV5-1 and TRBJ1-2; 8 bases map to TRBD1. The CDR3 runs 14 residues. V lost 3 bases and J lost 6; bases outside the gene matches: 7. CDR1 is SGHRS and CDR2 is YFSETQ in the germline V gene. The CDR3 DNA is TGCGCCAGCAGCTCCTACCGGGACAGGAATGGCTACACCTTC. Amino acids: CASSSYRDRNGYTF.

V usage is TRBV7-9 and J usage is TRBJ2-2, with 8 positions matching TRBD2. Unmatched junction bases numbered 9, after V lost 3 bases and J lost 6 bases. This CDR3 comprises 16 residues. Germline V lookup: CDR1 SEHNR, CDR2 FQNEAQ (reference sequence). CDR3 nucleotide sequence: TGTGCCAGCAGCTTTCTTGGGACTAGAGTGTCCGGGGAGCTGTTTTTT. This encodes CASSFLGTRVSGELFF.

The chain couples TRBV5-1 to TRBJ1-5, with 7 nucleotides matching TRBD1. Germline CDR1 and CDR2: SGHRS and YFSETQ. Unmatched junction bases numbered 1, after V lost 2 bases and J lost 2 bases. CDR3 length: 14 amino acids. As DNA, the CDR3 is TGCGCCAGCAGCTTAGGGACAGGCAATCAGCCCCAGCATTTT. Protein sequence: CASSLGTGNQPQHF.